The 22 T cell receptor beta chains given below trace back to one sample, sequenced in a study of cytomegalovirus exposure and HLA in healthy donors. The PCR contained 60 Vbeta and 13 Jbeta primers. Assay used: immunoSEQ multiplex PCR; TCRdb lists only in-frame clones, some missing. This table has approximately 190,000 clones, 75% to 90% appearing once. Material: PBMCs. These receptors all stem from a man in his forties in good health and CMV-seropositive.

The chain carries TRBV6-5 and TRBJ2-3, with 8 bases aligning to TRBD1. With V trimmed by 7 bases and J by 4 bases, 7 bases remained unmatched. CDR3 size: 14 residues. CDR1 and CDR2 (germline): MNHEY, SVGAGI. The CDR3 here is CASNRQGSADTQYF. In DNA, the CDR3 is TGTGCCAGCAACCGACAGGGGTCGGCAGATACGCAGTATTTT.

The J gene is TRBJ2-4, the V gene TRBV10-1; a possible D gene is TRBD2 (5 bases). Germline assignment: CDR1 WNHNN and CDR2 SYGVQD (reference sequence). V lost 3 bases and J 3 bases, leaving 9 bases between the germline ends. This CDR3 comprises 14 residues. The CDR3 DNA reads TGCGCCAGCAGTGATACCCGGGACAAAAACATTCAGTACTTC. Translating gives CASSDTRDKNIQYF.

The CDR3 region has the DNA TGTGCCAGCAGCGTAGACATTAACAATGAGCAGTTCTTC. It translates to CASSVDINNEQFF. V and J are TRBV9 and TRBJ2-1; D not certain. The CDR3 consists of 13 residues. CDR1 is SGDLS, CDR2 YYNGEE, per germline. V lost 0 bases to trimming and J lost 5 bases, with 6 bases between them.

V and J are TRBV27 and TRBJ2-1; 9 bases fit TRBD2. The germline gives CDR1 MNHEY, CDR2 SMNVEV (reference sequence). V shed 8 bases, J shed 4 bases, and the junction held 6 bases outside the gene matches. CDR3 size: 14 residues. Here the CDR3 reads CASSAGGRYNEQFF. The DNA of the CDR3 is TGTGCCAGCTCAGCGGGGGGCCGTTACAATGAGCAGTTCTTC.

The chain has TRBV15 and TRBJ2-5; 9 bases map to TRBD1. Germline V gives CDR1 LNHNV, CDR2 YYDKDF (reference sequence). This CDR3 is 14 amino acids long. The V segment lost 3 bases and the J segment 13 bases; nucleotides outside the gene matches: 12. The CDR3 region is CATSRGPPQGAGYF. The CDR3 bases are TGTGCCACCAGCAGGGGGCCCCCACAGGGGGCCGGGTACTTC.

The CDR3: CASSRTGNYGYTF. The CDR3 DNA is TGTGCCAGCAGCCGAACAGGGAACTATGGCTACACCTTC. J is TRBJ1-2 and V is TRBV11-1, with D perhaps TRBD1 (6 bases). This CDR3 spans 13 amino acids. V dropped 5 bases and J dropped 2 bases, with 9 bases sitting between them. Germline assignment: CDR1 SGHAT and CDR2 FQDESV (reference sequence).

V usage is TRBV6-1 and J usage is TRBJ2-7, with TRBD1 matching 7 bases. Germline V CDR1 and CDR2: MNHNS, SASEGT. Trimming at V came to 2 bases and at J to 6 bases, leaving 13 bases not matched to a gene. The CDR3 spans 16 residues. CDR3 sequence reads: CASSEFFLGDSSEQYF. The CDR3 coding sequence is TGTGCCAGCAGTGAATTTTTTTTGGGGGACAGTTCCGAGCAGTACTTC.

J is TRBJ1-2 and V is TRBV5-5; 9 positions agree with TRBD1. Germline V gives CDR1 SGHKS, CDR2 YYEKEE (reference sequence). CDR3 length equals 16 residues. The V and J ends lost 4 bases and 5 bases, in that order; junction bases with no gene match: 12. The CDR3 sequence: CASSLSRDRVHYGYTF. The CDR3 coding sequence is TGTGCCAGCAGCCTGTCCCGGGACAGGGTTCATTATGGCTACACCTTC.

CDR3 sequence: CASSLNRAAYNEQFF. CDR3 coding DNA: TGTGCCAGCAGCTTAAACCGAGCGGCCTACAATGAGCAGTTCTTC. The rearrangement joins TRBV11-2 to TRBJ2-1, with a tentative D call TRBD2 (5 bases). CDR1 is SGHAT, CDR2 FQNNGV, per germline. CDR3 size: 15 residues. Trimming took 2 bases from V and 2 from J, leaving 10 bases between them. Combining the CDR3 with reference TRBV11-2 and TRBJ2-1 gives the whole variable domain EAGVAQSPRYKIIEKRQSVAFWCNPISGHATLYWYQQILGQGPKLLIQFQNNGVVDDSQLPKDRFSAERLKGVDSTLKIQPAKLEDSAVYLCASSLNRAAYNEQFFGPGTRLTVL.

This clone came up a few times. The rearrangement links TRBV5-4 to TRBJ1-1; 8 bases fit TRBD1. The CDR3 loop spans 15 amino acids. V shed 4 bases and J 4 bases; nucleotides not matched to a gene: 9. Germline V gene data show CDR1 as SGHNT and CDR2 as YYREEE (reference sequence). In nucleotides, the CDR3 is TGTGCCAGCAGCCCTCCGACAGGGGCCGGCACTGAAGCTTTCTTT. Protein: CASSPPTGAGTEAFF.

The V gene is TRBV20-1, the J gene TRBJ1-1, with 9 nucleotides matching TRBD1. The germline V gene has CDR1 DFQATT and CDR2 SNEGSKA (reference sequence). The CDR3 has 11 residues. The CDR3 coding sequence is TGCAGGGTAACAGGGGGCGAGGGAGCTTTCTTT. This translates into CRVTGGEGAFF.

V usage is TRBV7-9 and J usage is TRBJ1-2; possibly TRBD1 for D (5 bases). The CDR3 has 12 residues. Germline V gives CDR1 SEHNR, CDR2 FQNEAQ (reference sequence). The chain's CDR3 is CAGGGEDYGYTF. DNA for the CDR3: TGTGCAGGTGGGGGGGAGGACTATGGCTACACCTTC.

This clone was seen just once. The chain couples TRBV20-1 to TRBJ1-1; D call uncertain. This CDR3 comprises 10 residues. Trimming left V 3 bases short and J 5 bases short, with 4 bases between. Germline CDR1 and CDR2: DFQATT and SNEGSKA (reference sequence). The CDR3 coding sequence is TGCAGTGCTAGGCGTACTGAAGCTTTCTTT. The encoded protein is CSARRTEAFF.

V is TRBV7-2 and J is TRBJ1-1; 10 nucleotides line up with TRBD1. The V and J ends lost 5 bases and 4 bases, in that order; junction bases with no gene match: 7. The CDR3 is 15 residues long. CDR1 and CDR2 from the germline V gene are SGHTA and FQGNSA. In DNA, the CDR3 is TGTGCCAGCAGCCCCCGACAGGGGGCGGGCACTGAAGCTTTCTTT. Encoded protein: CASSPRQGAGTEAFF.

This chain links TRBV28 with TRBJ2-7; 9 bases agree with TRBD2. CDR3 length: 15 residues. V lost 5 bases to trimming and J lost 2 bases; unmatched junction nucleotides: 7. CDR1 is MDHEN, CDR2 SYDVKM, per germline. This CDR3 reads CASSELAGTTYEQYF. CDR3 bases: TGTGCCAGCAGTGAGCTAGCGGGGACTACCTACGAGCAGTACTTC.

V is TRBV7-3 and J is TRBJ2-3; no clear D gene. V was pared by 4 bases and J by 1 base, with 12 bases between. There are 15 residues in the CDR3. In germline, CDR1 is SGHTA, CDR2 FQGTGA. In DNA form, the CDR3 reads TGTGCCAGCAGCTCCCATCCCCGGGGCACAGATACGCAGTATTTT. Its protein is CASSSHPRGTDTQYF.

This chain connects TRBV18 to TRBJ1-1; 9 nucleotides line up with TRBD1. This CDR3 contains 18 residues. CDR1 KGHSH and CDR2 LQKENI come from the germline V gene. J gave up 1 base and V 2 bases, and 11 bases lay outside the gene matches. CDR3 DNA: TGTGCCAGCTCACCAGCCAGGGGACAGGGAGGAGGGAACACTGAAGCTTTCTTT. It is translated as CASSPARGQGGGNTEAFF.

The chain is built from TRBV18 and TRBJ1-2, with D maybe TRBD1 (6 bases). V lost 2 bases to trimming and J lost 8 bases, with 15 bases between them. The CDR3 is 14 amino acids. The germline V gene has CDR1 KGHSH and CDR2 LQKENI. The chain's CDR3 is CASSPISQGGGYTF. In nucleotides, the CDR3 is TGTGCCAGCTCACCAATCTCACAGGGTGGCGGCTACACCTTC.

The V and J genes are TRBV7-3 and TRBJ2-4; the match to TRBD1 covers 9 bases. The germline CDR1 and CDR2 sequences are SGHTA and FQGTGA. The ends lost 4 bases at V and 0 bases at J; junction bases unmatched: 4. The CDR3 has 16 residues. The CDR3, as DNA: TGTGCCAGCAGCTCTACAGGGGGCGCAGCCAAAAACATTCAGTACTTC. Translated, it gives CASSSTGGAAKNIQYF. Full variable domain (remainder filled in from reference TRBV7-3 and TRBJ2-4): GAGVSQTPSNKVTEKGKYVELRCDPISGHTALYWYRQSLGQGPEFLIYFQGTGAADDSGLPNDRFFAVRPEGSVSTLKIQRTERGDSAVYLCASSSTGGAAKNIQYFGAGTRLSVL.

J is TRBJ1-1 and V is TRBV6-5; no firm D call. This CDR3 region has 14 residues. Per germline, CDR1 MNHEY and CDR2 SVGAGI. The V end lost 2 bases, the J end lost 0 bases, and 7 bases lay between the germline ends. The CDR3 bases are TGTGCCAGCAGTTACGAGTTAATGAACACTGAAGCTTTCTTT. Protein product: CASSYELMNTEAFF.

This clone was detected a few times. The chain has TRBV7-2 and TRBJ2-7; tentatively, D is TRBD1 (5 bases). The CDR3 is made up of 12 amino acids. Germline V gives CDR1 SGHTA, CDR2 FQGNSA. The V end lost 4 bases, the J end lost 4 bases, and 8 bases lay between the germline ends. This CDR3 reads CASSSGIYEQYF. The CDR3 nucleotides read TGTGCCAGCAGCTCAGGGATTTACGAGCAGTACTTC. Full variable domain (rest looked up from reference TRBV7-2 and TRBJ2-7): GAGVSQSPSNKVTEKGKDVELRCDPISGHTALYWYRQSLGQGLEFLIYFQGNSAPDKSGLPSDRFSAERTGGSVSTLTIQRTQQEDSAVYLCASSSGIYEQYFGPGTRLTVT.

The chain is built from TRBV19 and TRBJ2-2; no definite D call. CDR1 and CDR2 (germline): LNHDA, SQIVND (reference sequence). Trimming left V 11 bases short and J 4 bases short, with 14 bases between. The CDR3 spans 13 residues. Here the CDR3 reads CAGKRPGTGELFF. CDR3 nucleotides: TGTGCCGGAAAGAGGCCGGGCACCGGGGAGCTGTTTTTT. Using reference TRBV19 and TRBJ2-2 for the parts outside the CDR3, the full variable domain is DGGITQSPKYLFRKEGQNVTLSCEQNLNHDAMYWYRQDPGQGLRLIYYSQIVNDFQKGDIAEGYSVSREKKESFPLTVTSAQKNPTAFYLCAGKRPGTGELFFGEGSRLTVL.